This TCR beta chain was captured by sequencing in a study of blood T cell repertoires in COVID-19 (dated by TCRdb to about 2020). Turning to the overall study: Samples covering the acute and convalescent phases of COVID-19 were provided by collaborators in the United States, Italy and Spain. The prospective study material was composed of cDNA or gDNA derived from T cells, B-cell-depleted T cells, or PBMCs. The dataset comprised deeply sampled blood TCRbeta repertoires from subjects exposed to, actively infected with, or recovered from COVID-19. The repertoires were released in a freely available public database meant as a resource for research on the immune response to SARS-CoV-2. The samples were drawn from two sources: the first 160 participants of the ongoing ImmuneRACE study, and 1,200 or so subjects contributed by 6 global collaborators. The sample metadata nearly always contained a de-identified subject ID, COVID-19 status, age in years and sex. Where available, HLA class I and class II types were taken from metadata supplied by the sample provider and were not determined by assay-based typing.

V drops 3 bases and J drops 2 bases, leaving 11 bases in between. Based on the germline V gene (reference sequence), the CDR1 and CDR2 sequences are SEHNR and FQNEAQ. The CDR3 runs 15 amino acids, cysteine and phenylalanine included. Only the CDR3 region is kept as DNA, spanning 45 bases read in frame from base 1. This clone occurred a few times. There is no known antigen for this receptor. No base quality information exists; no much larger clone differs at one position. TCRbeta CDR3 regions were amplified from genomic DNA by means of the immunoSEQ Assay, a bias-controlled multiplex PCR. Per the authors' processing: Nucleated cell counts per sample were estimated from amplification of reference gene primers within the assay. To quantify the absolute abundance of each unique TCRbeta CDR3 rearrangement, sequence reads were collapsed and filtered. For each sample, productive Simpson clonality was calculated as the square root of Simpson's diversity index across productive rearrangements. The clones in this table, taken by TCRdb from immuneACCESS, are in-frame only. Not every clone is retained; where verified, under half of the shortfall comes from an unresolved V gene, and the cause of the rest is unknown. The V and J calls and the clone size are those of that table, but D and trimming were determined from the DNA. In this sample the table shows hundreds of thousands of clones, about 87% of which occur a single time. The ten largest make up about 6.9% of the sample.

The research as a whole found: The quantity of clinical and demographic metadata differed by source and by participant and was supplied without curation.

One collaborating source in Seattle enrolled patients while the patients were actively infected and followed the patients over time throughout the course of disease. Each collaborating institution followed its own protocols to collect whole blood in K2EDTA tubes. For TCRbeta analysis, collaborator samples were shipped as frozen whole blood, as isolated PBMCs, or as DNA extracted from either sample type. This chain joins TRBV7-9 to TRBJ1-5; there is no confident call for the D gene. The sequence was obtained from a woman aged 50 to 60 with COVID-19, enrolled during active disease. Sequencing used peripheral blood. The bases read TGTGCCAGCAGCTTTGGCGACTCTCGCAATCAGCCCCAGCATTTT. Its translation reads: CASSFGDSRNQPQHF.